This TCR beta chain was recorded in a study of control samples from healthy donors and cancer patients. The V segment lost 4 bases and the J segment 5 bases; nucleotides outside the gene matches: 2. The CDR3 has 13 residues. CDR1 SGHTA and CDR2 FQGNSA come from the germline V gene. TCRdb's copy holds only in-frame clones and misses some; the assay was immunoSEQ multiplex PCR. The sample lists some 30,000 clones, 87% seen once, with 3.5% to 5% in the top ten. The source of this sequence is a female donor with melanoma. The sequencing input was formalin-fixed, paraffin-embedded tissue. The chain has TRBV7-2 and TRBJ2-7, with 10 bases lining up with TRBD1. CDR3 nucleotides: TGTGCCAGCAGCTGGGGACAGGGGAACGAGCAGTACTTC. It yields the protein CASSWGQGNEQYF.